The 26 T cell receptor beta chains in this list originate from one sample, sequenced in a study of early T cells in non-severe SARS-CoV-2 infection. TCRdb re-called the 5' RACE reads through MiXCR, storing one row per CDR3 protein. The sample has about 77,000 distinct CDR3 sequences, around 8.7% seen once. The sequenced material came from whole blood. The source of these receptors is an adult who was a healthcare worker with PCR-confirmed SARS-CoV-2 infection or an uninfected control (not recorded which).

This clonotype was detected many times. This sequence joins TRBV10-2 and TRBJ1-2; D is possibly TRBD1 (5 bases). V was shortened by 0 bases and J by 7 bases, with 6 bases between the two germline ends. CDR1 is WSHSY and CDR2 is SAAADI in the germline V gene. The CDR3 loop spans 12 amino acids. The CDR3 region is CASSESGLGYTF. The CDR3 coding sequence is TGCGCCAGCAGTGAGTCGGGGCTTGGCTACACCTTC.

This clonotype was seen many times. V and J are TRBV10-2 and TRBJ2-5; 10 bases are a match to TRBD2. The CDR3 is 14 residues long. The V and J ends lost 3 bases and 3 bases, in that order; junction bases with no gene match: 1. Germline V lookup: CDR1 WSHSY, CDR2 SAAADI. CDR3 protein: CASSEGLAEETQYF. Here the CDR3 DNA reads TGCGCCAGCAGTGAAGGACTAGCGGAAGAGACCCAGTACTTC.

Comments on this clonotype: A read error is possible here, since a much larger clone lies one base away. This chain's CDR3 is CATVRTGVPTDTQYF. The CDR3 coding sequence is TGTGCCACCGTCCGCACAGGGGTCCCCACAGATACGCAGTATTTT. The chain is built from TRBV27 and TRBJ2-3, with TRBD1 matching 7 bases. There are 15 residues in the CDR3. Germline lookup yields CDR1 MNHEY and CDR2 SMNVEV (reference sequence). V was clipped by 10 bases and J by 2 bases; unmatched bases: 12.

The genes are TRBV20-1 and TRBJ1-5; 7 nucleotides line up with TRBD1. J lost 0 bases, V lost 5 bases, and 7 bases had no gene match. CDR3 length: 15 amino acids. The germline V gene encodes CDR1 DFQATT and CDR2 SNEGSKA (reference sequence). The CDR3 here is CSAPIGGVSNQPQHF. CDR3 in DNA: TGCAGTGCTCCGATAGGGGGCGTTAGCAATCAGCCCCAGCATTTT.

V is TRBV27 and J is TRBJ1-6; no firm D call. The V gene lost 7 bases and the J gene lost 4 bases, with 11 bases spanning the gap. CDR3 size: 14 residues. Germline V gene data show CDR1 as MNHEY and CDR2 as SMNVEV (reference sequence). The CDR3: CASTSVGYNSPLHF. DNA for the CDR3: TGTGCCAGCACGTCCGTGGGGTATAATTCACCCCTCCACTTT.

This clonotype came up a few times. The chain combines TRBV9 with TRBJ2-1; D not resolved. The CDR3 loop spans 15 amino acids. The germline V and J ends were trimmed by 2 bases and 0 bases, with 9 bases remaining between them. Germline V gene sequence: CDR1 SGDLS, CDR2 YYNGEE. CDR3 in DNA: TGTGCCAGCAGCGTTCGACTGAGCTCCTACAATGAGCAGTTCTTC. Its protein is CASSVRLSSYNEQFF. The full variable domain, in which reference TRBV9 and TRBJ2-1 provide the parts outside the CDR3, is DSGVTQTPKHLITATGQRVTLRCSPRSGDLSVYWYQQSLDQGLQFLIQYYNGEERAKGNILERFSAQQFPDLHSELNLSSLELGDSALYFCASSVRLSSYNEQFFGPGTRLTVL.

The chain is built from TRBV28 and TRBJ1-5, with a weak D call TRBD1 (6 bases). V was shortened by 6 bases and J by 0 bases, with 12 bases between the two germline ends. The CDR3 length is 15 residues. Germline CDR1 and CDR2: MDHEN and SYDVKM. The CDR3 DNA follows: TGTGCCAGCAGGGCCAGGGGTTATAGCAATCAGCCCCAGCATTTT. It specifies CASRARGYSNQPQHF.

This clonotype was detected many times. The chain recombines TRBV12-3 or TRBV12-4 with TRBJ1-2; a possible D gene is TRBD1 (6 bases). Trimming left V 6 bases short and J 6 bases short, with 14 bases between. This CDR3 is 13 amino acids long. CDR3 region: CASRVSGEDGYTF. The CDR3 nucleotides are TGTGCCAGCAGGGTTTCAGGGGAGGATGGCTACACCTTC.

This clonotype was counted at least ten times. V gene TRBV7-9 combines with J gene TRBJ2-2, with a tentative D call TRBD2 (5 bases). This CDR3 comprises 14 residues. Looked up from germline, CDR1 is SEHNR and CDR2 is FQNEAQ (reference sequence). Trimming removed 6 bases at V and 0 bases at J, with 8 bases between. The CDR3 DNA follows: TGTGCCAGCAGGGACTGGACGAACACCGGGGAGCTGTTTTTT. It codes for CASRDWTNTGELFF.

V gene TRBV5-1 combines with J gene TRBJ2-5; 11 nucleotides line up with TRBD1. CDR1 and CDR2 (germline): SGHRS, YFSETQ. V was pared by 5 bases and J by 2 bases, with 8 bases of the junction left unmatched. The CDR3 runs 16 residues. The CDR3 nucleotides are TGCGCCAGCAGACCGCGAAGGGACAGGGGGCAAGAGACCCAGTACTTC. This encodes CASRPRRDRGQETQYF.

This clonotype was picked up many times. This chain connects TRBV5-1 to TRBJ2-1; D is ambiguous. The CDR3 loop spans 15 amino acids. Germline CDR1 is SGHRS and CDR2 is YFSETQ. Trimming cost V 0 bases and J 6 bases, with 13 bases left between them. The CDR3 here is CASSLVSALVNEQFF. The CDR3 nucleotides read TGCGCCAGCAGCTTGGTCAGCGCCCTGGTCAATGAGCAGTTCTTC. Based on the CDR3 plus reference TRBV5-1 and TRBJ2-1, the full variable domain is KAGVTQTPRYLIKTRGQQVTLSCSPISGHRSVSWYQQTPGQGLQFLFEYFSETQRNKGNFPGRFSGRQFSNSRSEMNVSTLELGDSALYLCASSLVSALVNEQFFGPGTRLTVL.

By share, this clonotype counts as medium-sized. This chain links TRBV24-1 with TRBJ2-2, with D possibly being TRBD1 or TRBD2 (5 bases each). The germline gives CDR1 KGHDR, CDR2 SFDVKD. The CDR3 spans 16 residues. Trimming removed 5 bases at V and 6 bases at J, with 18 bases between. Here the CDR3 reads CATSGPLEGYSGELFF. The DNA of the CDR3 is TGTGCCACCAGTGGCCCCCTCGAGGGGTATTCCGGGGAGCTGTTTTTT.

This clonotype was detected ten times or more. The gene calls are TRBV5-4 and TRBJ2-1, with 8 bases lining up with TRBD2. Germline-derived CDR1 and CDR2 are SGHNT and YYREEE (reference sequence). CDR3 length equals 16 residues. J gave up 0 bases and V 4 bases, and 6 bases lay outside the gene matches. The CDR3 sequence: CASSRTGTSSYNEQFF. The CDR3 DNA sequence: TGTGCCAGCAGCCGAACCGGGACTAGCTCCTACAATGAGCAGTTCTTC. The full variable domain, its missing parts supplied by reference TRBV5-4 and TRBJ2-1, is ETGVTQSPTHLIKTRGQQVTLRCSSQSGHNTVSWYQQALGQGPQFIFQYYREEENGRGNFPPRFSGLQFPNYSSELNVNALELDDSALYLCASSRTGTSSYNEQFFGPGTRLTVL.

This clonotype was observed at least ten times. The CDR3 nucleotides are TGTGCCAGCAGGACCGACAGTCACGAGCAGTACTTC. It is translated as CASRTDSHEQYF. The V call is TRBV6-1, the J call TRBJ2-7, with D possibly being TRBD1 (5 bases). The CDR3 runs to 12 residues. Between the trimmed V and J ends, which lost 6 bases and 5 bases, there was a span of 11 bases. The germline V gene has CDR1 MNHNS and CDR2 SASEGT.

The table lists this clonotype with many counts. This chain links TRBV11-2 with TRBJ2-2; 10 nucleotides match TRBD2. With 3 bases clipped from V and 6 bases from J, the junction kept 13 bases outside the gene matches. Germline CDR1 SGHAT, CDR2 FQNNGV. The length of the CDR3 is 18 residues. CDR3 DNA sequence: TGTGCCAGCAGCTTCAGAGCGGGAGGGCCTCGAGGGTCCGGGGAGCTGTTTTTT. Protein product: CASSFRAGGPRGSGELFF.

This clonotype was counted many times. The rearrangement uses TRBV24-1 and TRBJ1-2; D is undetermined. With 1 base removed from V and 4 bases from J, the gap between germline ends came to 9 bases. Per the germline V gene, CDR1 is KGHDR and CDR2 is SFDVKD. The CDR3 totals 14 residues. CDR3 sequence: CATSDLPRSYGYTF. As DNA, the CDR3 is TGTGCCACCAGTGATTTACCCAGGTCCTATGGCTACACCTTC.

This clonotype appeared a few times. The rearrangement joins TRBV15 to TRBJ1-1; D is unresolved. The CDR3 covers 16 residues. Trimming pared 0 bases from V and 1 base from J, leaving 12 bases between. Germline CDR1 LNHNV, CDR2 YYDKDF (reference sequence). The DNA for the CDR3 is TGTGCCACCAGCAGAGAAGTAGGGCTCCCGAACACTGAAGCTTTCTTT. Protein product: CATSREVGLPNTEAFF.

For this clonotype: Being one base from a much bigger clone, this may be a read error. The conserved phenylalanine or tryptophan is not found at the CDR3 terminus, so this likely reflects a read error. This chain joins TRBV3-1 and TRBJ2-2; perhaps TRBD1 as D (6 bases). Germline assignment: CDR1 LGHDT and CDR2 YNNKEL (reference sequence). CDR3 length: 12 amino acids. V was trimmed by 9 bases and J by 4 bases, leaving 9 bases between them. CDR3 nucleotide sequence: TGTGCCAGTGGGACACCCACCGGGGAGCTGTTTCTT. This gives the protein CASGTPTGELFL.

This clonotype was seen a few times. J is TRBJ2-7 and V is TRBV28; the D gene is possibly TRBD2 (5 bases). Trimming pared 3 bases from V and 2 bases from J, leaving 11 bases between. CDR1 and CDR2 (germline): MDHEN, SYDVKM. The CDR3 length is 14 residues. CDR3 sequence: CASSFLSGAYEQYF. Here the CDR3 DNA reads TGTGCCAGCAGTTTCCTCAGCGGAGCCTACGAGCAGTACTTC.

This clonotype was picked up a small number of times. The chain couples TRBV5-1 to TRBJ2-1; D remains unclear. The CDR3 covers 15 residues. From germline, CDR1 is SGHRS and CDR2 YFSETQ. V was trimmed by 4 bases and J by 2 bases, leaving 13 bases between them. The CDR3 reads CASSPTMGAYNEQFF. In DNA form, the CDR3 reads TGCGCCAGCAGCCCCACCATGGGCGCCTACAATGAGCAGTTCTTC.

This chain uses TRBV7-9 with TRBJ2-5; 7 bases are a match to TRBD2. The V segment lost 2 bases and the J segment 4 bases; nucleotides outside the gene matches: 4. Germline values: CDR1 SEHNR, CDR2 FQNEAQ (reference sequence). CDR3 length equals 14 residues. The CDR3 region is CASSLQGGGETQYF. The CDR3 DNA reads TGTGCCAGCAGCTTACAGGGCGGGGGAGAGACCCAGTACTTC.

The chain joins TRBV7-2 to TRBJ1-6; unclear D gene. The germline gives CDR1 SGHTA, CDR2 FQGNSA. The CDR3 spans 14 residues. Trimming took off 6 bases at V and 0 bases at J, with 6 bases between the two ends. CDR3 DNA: TGTGCCAGCAGTCTGAGCTCCTATAATTCACCCCTCCACTTT. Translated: CASSLSSYNSPLHF.

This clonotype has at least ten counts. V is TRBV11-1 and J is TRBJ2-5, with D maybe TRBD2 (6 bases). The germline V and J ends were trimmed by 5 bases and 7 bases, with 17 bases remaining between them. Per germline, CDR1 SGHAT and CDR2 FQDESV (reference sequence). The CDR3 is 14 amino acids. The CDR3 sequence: CASSPGTDGGTQYF. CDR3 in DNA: TGTGCCAGCAGCCCCGGGACGGACGGGGGGACCCAGTACTTC.

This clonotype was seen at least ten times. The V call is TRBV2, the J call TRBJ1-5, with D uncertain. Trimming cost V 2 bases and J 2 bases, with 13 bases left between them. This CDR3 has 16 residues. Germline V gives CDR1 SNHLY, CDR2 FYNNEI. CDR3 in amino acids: CASSETLRQGNQPQHF. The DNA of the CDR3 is TGTGCCAGCAGTGAAACCCTCCGGCAGGGCAATCAGCCCCAGCATTTT.

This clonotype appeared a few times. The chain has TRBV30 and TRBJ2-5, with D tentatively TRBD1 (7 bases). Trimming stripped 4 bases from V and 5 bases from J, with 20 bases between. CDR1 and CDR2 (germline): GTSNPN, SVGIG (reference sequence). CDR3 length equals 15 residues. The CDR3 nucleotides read TGTGCCTGGATTGTAGGTGTGGCAGGGGGGGAGACCCAGTACTTC. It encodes CAWIVGVAGGETQYF.

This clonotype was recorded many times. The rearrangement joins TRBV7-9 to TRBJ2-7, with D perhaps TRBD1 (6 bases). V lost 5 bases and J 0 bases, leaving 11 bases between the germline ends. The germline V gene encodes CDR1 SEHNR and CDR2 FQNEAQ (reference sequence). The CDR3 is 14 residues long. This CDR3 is CASSLQGPSYEQYF. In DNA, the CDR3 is TGTGCCAGCAGCCTACAGGGCCCCTCCTACGAGCAGTACTTC.